Sequencing of this TCR beta chain was carried out in a study of Graves' ophthalmopathy and Graves' hyperthyroidism. Overall study results and limits: Blood samples also showed most expanded thyroid clonotypes exceeding 0.001 frequency.

Included hyperthyroidism patients were aged 18 to 65 and newly diagnosed (under 2 months' duration). CDR3 regions of TCR beta were amplified from RNA transcripts. First-round RT-PCR employed HTBI primers, with a second-round multiplex PCR after it. One entry per CDR3 protein results from TCRdb running MiXCR on the multiplex PCR reads. The sample holds roughly 1.1 million distinct CDR3 sequences; about two fifths are singletons and the top ten take 8.5% to 14%. The ends were cut back, 7 bases at V and 5 bases at J, with 17 bases in the middle. The germline V gene encodes CDR1 SEHNR and CDR2 FQNEAQ (reference sequence). The CDR3 extends over 14 amino acids. Turning to this clonotype: Its antigen is unidentified.

The sequence was collected from an adult man with Graves' hyperthyroidism. The chain carries TRBV7-9 and TRBJ2-5; tentative D call: TRBD2 (7 bases). The material sequenced was peripheral blood or thyroid tissue (not recorded which). The CDR3 spells CASKRGGGSETQYF. CDR3 coding DNA: TGTGCCAGCAAGAGGGGGGGGGGATCCGAGACCCAGTACTTC. The full variable domain, rest sourced from reference TRBV7-9 and TRBJ2-5, is DTGVSQNPRHKITKRGQNVTFRCDPISEHNRLYWYRQTLGQGPEFLTYFQNEAQLEKSRLLSDRFSAERPKGSFSTLEIQRTEQGDSAMYLCASKRGGGSETQYFGPGTRLLVL.